The next 4 T cell receptor beta chains were all read from a single sample in a study of somatic mutations in cytotoxic T cells in rheumatoid arthritis (dated by TCRdb to 2016 to 2017). Library construction relied on the immunoSEQ multiplex PCR assay. In its TCRdb copy, this immuneACCESS table keeps in-frame sequences only and misses some clones. Where compared with another copy, unresolved V genes explain less than half of these, and the others have no known cause. The sample contains 8,500 to 10,000 clones, 75% to 80% of them found a single time. Clones ranked in the top ten supply around 33% of the sample. The sample taken for sequencing was CD8+ T cells sorted from blood. These receptors originate from an adult with rheumatoid arthritis.

J is TRBJ1-5 and V is TRBV2; 11 nucleotides match TRBD1. Germline CDR1 is SNHLY and CDR2 is FYNNEI. The CDR3 length is 15 residues. After removal of 3 bases from V and 4 bases from J, the junction contained 2 bases not matched to a gene. CDR3 sequence reads: CASSDGTGGNQPQHF. CDR3 nucleotide sequence: TGTGCCAGCAGTGATGGGACAGGGGGTAATCAGCCCCAGCATTTT.

V is TRBV5-8 and J is TRBJ2-7; 7 bases are a match to TRBD2. V shed 4 bases and J 3 bases; nucleotides not matched to a gene: 4. Germline lookup yields CDR1 SGHTS and CDR2 YDEGEE. The CDR3 has 13 amino acids. CDR3 amino acids: CASSLRDYYEQYF. DNA of the CDR3: TGTGCCAGCAGCCTCCGGGACTACTACGAGCAGTACTTC.

By share of the sample, this clone is medium-sized. This sample also contains other DNA sequences that code for the same CDR3. V and J are TRBV10-2 and TRBJ1-5, with D unclear. V was clipped by 3 bases and J by 0 bases, with 6 bases between them. Germline V gene data show CDR1 as WSHSY and CDR2 as SAAADI. This CDR3 contains 14 residues. The CDR3 DNA reads TGCGCCAGCAGTGAATCAGGTAGCAATCAGCCCCAGCATTTT. It specifies CASSESGSNQPQHF.

The chain uses TRBV10-2 and TRBJ1-5; a possible D gene is TRBD1 (5 bases). In germline, CDR1 is WSHSY, CDR2 SAAADI. Trimming left V 2 bases short and J 3 bases short, with 17 bases between. The CDR3 extends over 17 amino acids. The CDR3 is CASSEGHAREDNQPQHF. Written as DNA, the CDR3 is TGCGCCAGCAGTGAGGGCCATGCCAGGGAAGACAATCAGCCCCAGCATTTT.